This TCR beta chain was identified in a study of T cells in Graves' hyperthyroidism and ophthalmopathy. The CDR3 contains 13 residues. V was pared by 6 bases and J by 4 bases, with 10 bases between. CDR1 is MDHEN, CDR2 SYDVKM, per germline. This sample holds PBMCs from 8 to 10 ml fresh peripheral blood. There were TCR beta CDR3 regions amplified from RNA transcripts. Researchers ran a first-round RT-PCR on the TCR CDR3 using the HTBI primer set. TCRdb analysed the multiplex PCR reads with MiXCR anew, one entry per CDR3 protein. Of hundreds of thousands of distinct CDR3 sequences listed, around 16% are singletons.

The gene calls are TRBV28 and TRBJ1-5; D remains unclear. The sequence derives from a woman aged 30 to 39 with Graves' hyperthyroidism. What was sequenced was blood. The CDR3 DNA reads TGTGCCAGCAGGAGATCAGCTAATCAGCCCCAGCATTTT. Amino acid sequence: CASRRSANQPQHF.